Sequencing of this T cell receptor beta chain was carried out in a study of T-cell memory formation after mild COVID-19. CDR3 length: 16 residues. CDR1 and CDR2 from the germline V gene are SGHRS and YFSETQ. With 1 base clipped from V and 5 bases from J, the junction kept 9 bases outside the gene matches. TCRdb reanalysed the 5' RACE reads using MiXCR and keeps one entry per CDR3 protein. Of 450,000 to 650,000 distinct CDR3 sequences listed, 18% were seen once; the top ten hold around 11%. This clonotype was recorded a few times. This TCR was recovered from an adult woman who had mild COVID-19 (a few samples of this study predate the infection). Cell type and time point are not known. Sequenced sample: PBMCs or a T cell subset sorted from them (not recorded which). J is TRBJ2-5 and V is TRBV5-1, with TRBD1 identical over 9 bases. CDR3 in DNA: TGCGCCAGCAGCTTGCAAGGGACAGGGATGATGGAGACCCAGTACTTC. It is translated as CASSLQGTGMMETQYF.